Below, one TCR beta chain is given with its context. Its antigen remains unknown. The PCR employed 60 Vbeta primers together with 13 Jbeta primers. Assay used: immunoSEQ multiplex PCR; TCRdb lists only in-frame clones, some missing. Here the sample spans some 100,000 clones, approximately 71% being singletons. This entry comes from a study of cytomegalovirus exposure and HLA in healthy donors. General study findings and limits: Published work reported that the classifier diagnosed cytomegalovirus status with high specificity and sensitivity.

The CDR3 spans 14 residues. Germline lookup yields CDR1 GTSNPN and CDR2 SVGIG (reference sequence). Trimming took 0 bases from V and 4 from J; bases not matched to a gene: 4. This chain links TRBV30 with TRBJ2-5; TRBD2 matches at 8 bases. The clonotype comes from an older woman in good health and CMV-seropositive. Sequencing input: PBMCs. The chain's CDR3 is CAWSVLRGVETQYF. The CDR3 coding sequence is TGTGCCTGGAGTGTACTGCGGGGGGTAGAGACCCAGTACTTC.